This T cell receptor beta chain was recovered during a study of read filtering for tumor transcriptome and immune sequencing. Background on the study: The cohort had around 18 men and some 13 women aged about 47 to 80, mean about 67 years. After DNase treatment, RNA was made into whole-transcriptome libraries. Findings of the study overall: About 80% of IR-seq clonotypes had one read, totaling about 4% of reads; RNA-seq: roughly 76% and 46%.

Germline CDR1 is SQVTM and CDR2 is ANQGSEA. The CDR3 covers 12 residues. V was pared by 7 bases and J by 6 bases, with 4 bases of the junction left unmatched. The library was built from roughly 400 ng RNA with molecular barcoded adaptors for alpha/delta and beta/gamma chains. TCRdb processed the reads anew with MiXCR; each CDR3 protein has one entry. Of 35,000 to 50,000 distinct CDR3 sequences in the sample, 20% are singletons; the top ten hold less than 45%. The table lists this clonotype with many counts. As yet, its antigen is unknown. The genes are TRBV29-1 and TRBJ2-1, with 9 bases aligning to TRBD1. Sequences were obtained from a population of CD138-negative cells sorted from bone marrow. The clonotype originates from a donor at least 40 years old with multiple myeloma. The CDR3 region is CSALTGGNEQFF. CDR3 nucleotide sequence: TGCAGCGCCTTGACAGGGGGCAATGAGCAGTTCTTC.